The rows below give T cell receptor beta chains drawn from one sample of a study of cytomegalovirus exposure and HLA in healthy donors. The method was immunoSEQ multiplex PCR; TCRdb's version includes in-frame clones alone and lacks a portion of them. The sample yields about 160,000 clones, approximately 74% seen once. Sequenced material: PBMCs. These receptors came from a woman in her twenties or thirties in good health and CMV-seronegative. CDR3s include the opening cysteine and the closing phenylalanine or tryptophan. A D gene is named only where the DNA matches it firmly. For some rows the clone size is stated as once, few or many, or as a class when expanded; others skip it.

TRBJ2-7 | TRBV13 | - | 13 | - | TGTGCCAGCAGCTTAGGACCTAAGAGGGAGCAGTACTTC | CASSLGPKREQYF
TRBJ2-7 | TRBV18 | - | 14 | - | TGTGCCAGCTCCGACACCGTACAGGCCTACGAGCAGTACTTC | CASSDTVQAYEQYF
TRBJ2-1 | TRBV20-1 | - | 10 | - | TGCAGTGCTAGATTTGGCCCTCAGTTCTTC | CSARFGPQFF
TRBJ2-1 | TRBV25-1 | - | 14 | - | TGTGCCAGCACCAGGGCCTCCGAGGACAATGAGCAGTTCTTC | CASTRASEDNEQFF
TRBJ2-3 | TRBV12-5 | - | 19 | - | TGTGCTAGTGGTTTCCCCCCCGATCGTCCCCCTCCCACAGCAGATACGCAGTATTTT | CASGFPPDRPPPTADTQYF
TRBJ2-7 | TRBV7-3 | - | 13 | - | TGTGCCAGCAGCCTAGCGAGGACCTACGAGCAGTACTTC | CASSLARTYEQYF
TRBJ2-1 | TRBV10-3 | TRBD1 | 16 | - | TGTGCCATCAGTGAGTTTCTGGGACAGGGTGGAAATGAGCAGTTCTTC | CAISEFLGQGGNEQFF
TRBJ2-5 | TRBV7-9 | - | 11 | few | TGTGCCAGCAGCCGGAGTGAGACCCAGTACTTC | CASSRSETQYF
TRBJ1-6 | TRBV6-5 | - | 15 | - | TGTGCCAGCAGTTACTCGAAACAGGGAGATTCACCCCTCCACTTT | CASSYSKQGDSPLHF
TRBJ2-7 | TRBV14 | - | 17 | once | TGTGCCAGCAGCCAAGGGTATACGGACTCCAACTCCTACGAGCAGTACTTC | CASSQGYTDSNSYEQYF
TRBJ2-7 | TRBV9 | - | 15 | - | TGTGCCAGCAGCTCACCCGGGCACGGACTCTACGAGCAGTACTTC | CASSSPGHGLYEQYF
TRBJ2-7 | TRBV5-1 | TRBD1 | 15 | - | TGCGCCAGCAGCTTGCGCGACAGGGGGGGGTACGAGCAGTACTTC | CASSLRDRGGYEQYF
TRBJ2-2 | TRBV5-6 | TRBD2 | 15 | once | TGTGCCAGCTTAGACGGGGGGGCGAACACCGGGGAGCTGTTTTTT | CASLDGGANTGELFF
TRBJ2-6 | TRBV13 | - | 19 | - | TGTGCCAGCAGCTTAGCTGCGGTGATTATGTTATCCGGGGCCAACGTCCTGACTTTC | CASSLAAVIMLSGANVLTF
TRBJ1-6 | TRBV2 | - | 15 | - | TGTGCCAGCGGGCCTAGCCGAGGTGCTAGTTCACCCCTCCACTTT | CASGPSRGASSPLHF
TRBJ2-2 | TRBV11-2 | TRBD2 | 17 | - | TGTGCCAGCAGCCCGCCACGGGAGGGCTTGGACACCGGGGAGCTGTTTTTT | CASSPPREGLDTGELFF
TRBJ2-2 | TRBV2 | - | 13 | - | TGTGCCAGCAGTCAGGGTCAGACCGGGGAGCTGTTTTTT | CASSQGQTGELFF
TRBJ1-4 | TRBV5-1 | TRBD1 | 13 | - | TGCGCCAGCAGCTTTCAGGGGGATGAAAAACTGTTTTTT | CASSFQGDEKLFF
TRBJ1-5 | TRBV2 | - | 14 | - | TGTGCCAGCACCACTAACGGGGGCAATCAGCCCCAGCATTTT | CASTTNGGNQPQHF
TRBJ2-7 | TRBV29-1 | TRBD1 | 12 | - | TGCAGCGTTGATGGGACAGACTACGAGCAGTACTTC | CSVDGTDYEQYF
TRBJ2-5 | TRBV30 | - | 13 | - | TGTGCCTGGAGAGAGACAGCCCGAGAGACCCAGTACTTC | CAWRETARETQYF
TRBJ2-3 | TRBV5-1 | - | 16 | - | TGCGCCAGCAGCTTGCGGCCCGGGACTGATACAGATACGCAGTATTTT | CASSLRPGTDTDTQYF
TRBJ2-1 | TRBV7-2 | TRBD2 | 18 | - | TGTGCCAGCAGCTTAGGAGGACTAGCGGGAGATACCTACAATGAGCAGTTCTTC | CASSLGGLAGDTYNEQFF
TRBJ1-3 | TRBV5-4 | - | 14 | - | TGTGCCAGCAGCTTGAGCAGGGGAGGAAACACCATATATTTT | CASSLSRGGNTIYF
TRBJ2-7 | TRBV28 | - | 13 | - | TGTGCCAGCAGTTTTGCTAGTACCTACGAGCAGTACTTC | CASSFASTYEQYF
TRBJ2-3 | TRBV5-4 | - | 15 | once | TGTGCCAGCAGCATACAGGGCCCTCTCACAGATACGCAGTATTTT | CASSIQGPLTDTQYF
TRBJ2-4 | TRBV28 | TRBD2 | 11 | once | TGTGCCAGCAGTTTTGGACTAGCGAACTACTTC | CASSFGLANYF
TRBJ1-5 | TRBV10-3 | - | 12 | - | TGTGCCATCAGTGCAGTCAATCAGCCCCAGCATTTT | CAISAVNQPQHF
TRBJ1-5 | TRBV4-3 | - | 15 | few | TGCGCCAGCAGCCAAGAGACAGGCCCCGATCAGCCCCAGCATTTT | CASSQETGPDQPQHF
TRBJ1-4 | TRBV2 | - | 12 | - | TGTGCCAGCAGGGGAGGGTATGAAAAACTGTTTTTT | CASRGGYEKLFF
TRBJ2-1 | TRBV2 | - | 19 | - | TGTGCCAGCAGTGACAGCTCCGGGACACATGAGCCACCTTACAATGAGCAGTTCTTC | CASSDSSGTHEPPYNEQFF
TRBJ1-5 | TRBV19 | TRBD1 | 16 | - | TGTGCCAGTAGCAAACAGGGGGCGCTTCTAGGACAGCCCCAGCATTTT | CASSKQGALLGQPQHF
TRBJ1-2 | TRBV4-1 | - | 14 | - | TGCGCCAGCAGCCAAAGTCGGGTTGGCTATGGCTACACCTTC | CASSQSRVGYGYTF
TRBJ1-1 | TRBV27 | TRBD1 | 12 | once | TGTGCCTGCGGACAGGGGAACACTGAAGCTTTCTTT | CACGQGNTEAFF
TRBJ2-5 | TRBV7-3 | TRBD2 | 17 | - | TGTGCCAGCAGCCGTGGACTAGCGGGAGCGCACCAAGAGACCCAGTACTTC | CASSRGLAGAHQETQYF
TRBJ2-3 | TRBV2 | - | 13 | - | TGTGCCAGCAGTGGGCGGTGGGCAGATACGCAGTATTTT | CASSGRWADTQYF
TRBJ2-6 | TRBV2 | - | 15 | - | TGTGCCAGCAAAAGTAGGAGCTCTGGGGCCAACGTCCTGACTTTC | CASKSRSSGANVLTF
TRBJ2-5 | TRBV29-1 | - | 13 | - | TGCAGCGTTGCTTACAGGGTGAAAGAGACCCAGTACTTC | CSVAYRVKETQYF
TRBJ2-2 | TRBV5-4 | - | 16 | - | TGTGCCAGCAGCCCCTCCTCGGGGTGGCCCACCGGGGAGCTGTTTTTT | CASSPSSGWPTGELFF
TRBJ1-1 | TRBV29-1 | - | 12 | - | TGCAGCGTTCGTTGGACAGACACTGAAGCTTTCTTT | CSVRWTDTEAFF
TRBJ1-1 | TRBV5-1 | TRBD1 | 16 | - | TGCGCCAGCAGCTCTCCGACAGGGGCCAAGAACACTGAAGCTTTCTTT | CASSSPTGAKNTEAFF
TRBJ2-5 | TRBV7-9 | - | 14 | - | TGTGCCAGCAGCTTACGGGAGTACCAAGAGACCCAGTACTTC | CASSLREYQETQYF
TRBJ2-1 | TRBV11-2 | - | 14 | - | TGTGCCAGCAGCTCAAGAGCAGGTTACAATGAGCAGTTCTTC | CASSSRAGYNEQFF
TRBJ2-5 | TRBV5-1 | - | 13 | - | TGCGCCAGCAGCTTGGTCAGGGAAGAGACCCAGTACTTC | CASSLVREETQYF
TRBJ1-1 | TRBV19 | TRBD1 | 15 | - | TGTGCCAGTAAGACAGGGGGAGACGCGACCACTGAAGCTTTCTTT | CASKTGGDATTEAFF
TRBJ2-2 | TRBV6-5 | - | 13 | few | TGTGCCAGCAGTTACTCGAGGGCCGGGGAGCTGTTTTTT | CASSYSRAGELFF